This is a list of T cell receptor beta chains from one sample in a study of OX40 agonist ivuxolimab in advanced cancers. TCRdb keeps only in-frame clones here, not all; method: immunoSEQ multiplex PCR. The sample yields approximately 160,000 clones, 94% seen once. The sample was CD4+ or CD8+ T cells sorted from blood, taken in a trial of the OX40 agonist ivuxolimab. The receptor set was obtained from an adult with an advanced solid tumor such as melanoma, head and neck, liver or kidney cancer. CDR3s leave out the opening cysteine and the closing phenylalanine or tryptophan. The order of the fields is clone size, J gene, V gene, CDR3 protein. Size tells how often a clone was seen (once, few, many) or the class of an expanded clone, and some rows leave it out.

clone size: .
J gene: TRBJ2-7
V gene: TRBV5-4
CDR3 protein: AIATGASYEQY

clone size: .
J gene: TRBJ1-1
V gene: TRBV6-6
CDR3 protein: ASTYRVMNTEAF

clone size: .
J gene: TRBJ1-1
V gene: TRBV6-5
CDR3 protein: ASRDRGHTEAF

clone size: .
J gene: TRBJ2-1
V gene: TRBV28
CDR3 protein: ASSAFPGTGGGDEQF

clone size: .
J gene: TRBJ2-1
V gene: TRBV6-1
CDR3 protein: ASSEAFAQGGEQF

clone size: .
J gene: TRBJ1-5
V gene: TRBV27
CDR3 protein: ASTPSGGQPQN

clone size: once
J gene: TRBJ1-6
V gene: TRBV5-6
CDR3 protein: ASSFQGGWSPLH

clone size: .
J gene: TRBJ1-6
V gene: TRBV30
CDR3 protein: AWSPPPGTAYSPLH

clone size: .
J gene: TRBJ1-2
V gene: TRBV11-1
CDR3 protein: ASSPPVGQGDNYGYT

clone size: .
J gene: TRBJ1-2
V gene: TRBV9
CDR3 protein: ASSAPYGTANYGYT

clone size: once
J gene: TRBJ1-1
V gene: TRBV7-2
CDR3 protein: ASSSPRGNTEAF

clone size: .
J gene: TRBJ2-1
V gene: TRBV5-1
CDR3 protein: ASSFGLAGGNEQF

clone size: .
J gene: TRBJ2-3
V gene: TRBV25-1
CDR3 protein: ASSDGGLEADTQY

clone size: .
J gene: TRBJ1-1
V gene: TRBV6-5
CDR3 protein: ASSYTAVETEAF

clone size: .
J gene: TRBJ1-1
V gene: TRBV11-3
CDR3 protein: ASSLVDRGREAF

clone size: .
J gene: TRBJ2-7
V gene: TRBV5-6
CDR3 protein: ASSLRYEQY

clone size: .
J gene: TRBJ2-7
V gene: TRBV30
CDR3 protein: AWSFGLAGVFYEQY

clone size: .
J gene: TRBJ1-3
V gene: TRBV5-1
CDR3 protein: ASSPGTVSGNTIY

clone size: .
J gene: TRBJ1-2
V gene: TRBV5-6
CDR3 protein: ASSLVGQYGSYGYT

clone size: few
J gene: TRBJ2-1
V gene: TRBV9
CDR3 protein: ASSPRWATGGDEQF

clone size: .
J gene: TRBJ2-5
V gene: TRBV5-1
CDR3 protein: ASSATTQETQY

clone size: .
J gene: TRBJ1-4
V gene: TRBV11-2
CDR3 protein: ASSLAAGDEKLF

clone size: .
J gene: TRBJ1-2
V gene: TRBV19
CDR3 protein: ASGYGGDYGYT

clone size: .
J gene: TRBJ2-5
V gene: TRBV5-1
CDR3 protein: ASSLEGTGLQY

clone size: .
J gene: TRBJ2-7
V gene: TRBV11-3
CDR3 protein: ASSSGSSYEQY

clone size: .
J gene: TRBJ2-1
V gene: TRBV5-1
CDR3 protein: ASSDQTGGWYNEQF

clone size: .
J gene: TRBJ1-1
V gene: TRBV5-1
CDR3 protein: ASSFLSRGSPMNTEAF

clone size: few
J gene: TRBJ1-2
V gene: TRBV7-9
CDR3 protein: ASSFGGTHYGYT